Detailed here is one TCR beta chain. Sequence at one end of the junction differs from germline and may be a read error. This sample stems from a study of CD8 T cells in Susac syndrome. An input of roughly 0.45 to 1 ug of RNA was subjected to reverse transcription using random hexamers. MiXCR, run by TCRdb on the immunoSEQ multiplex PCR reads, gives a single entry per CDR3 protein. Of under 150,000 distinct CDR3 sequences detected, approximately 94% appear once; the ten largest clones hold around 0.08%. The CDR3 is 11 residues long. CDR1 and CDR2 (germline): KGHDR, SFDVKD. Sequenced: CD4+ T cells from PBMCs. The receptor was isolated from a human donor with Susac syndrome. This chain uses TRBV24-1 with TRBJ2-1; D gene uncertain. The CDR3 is CASSDRDEQFF. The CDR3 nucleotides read TGTGCCTCCAGCGATCGGGATGAGCAGTTCTTC.